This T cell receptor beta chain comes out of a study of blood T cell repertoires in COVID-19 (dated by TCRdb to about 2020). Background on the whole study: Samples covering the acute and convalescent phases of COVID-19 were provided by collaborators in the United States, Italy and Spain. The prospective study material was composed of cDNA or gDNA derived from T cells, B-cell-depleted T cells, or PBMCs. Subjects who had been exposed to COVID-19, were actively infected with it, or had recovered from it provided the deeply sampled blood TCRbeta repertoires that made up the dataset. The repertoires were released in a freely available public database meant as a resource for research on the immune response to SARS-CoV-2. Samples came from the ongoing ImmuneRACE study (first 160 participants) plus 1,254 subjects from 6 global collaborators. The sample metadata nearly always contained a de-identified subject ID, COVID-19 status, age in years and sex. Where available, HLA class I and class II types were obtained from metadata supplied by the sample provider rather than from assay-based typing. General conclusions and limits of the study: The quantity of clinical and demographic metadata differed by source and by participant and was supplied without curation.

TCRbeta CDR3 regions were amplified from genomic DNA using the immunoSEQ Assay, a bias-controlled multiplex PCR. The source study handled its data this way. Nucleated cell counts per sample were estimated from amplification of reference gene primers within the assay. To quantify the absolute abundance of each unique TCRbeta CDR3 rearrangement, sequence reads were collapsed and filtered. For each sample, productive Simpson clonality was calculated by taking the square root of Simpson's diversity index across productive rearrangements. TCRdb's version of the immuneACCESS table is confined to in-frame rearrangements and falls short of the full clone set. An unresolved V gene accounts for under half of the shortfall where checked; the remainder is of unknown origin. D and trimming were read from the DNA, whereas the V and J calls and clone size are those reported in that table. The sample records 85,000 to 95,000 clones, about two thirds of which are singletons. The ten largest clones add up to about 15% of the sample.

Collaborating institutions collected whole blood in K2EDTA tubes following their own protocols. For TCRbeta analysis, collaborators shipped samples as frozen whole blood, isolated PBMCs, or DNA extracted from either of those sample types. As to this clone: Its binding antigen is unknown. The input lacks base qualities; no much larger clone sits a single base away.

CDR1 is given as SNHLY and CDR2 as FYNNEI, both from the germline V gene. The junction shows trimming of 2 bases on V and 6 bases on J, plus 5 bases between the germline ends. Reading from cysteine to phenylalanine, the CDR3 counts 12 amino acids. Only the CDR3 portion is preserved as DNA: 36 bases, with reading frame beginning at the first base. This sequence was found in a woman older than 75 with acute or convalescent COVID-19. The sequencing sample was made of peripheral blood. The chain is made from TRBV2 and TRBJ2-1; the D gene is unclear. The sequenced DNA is TGTGCCAGCAGTGAACTAGGCAATGAGCAGTTCTTC. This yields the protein CASSELGNEQFF.